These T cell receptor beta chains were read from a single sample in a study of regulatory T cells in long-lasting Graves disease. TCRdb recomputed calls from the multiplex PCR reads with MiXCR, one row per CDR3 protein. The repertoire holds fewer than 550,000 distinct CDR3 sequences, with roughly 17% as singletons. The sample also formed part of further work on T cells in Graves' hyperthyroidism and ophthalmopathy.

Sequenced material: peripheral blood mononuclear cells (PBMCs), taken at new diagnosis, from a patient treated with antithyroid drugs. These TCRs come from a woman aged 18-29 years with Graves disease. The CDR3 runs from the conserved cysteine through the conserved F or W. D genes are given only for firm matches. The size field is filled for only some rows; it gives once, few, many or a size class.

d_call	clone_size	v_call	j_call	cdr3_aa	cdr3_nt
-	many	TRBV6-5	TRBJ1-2	CASSYSLGRYTF	TGTGCCAGCAGTTACTCGCTGGGGCGCTACACCTTC
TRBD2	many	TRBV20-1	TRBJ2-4	CSARAGGVGKNIQYF	TGCAGTGCCAGAGCGGGAGGGGTAGGCAAAAACATTCAGTACTTC
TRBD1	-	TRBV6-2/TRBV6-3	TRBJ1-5	CASSYPRGINQPQHF	TGTGCCAGCAGTTACCCCAGGGGGATCAATCAGCCCCAGCATTTT
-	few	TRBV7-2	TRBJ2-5	CASSPNWAPKTQYF	TGTGCCAGCAGCCCAAATTGGGCTCCGAAGACCCAGTACTTC
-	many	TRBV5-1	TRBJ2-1	CASSIGQSNEQFF	TGCGCCAGCAGCATCGGACAGTCCAATGAGCAGTTCTTC
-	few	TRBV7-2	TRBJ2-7	CASSTSRDTPWEQYF	TGTGCCAGCAGCACCAGCCGGGACACCCCCTGGGAGCAGTACTTC
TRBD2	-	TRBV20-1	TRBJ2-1	CSADGGENEQFF	TGCAGTGCAGACGGGGGGGAAAATGAGCAGTTCTTC
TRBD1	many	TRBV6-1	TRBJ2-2	CASSPGQGVEAGELFF	TGTGCCAGCAGTCCAGGACAGGGGGTGGAAGCCGGGGAGCTGTTTTTT
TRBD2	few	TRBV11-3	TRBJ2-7	CASSTGLAGTSYEQYF	TGTGCCAGCAGCACCGGACTAGCGGGGACCTCCTACGAGCAGTACTTC
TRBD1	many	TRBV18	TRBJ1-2	CASSTDTGGGNGYTF	TGTGCCAGCTCAACCGACACAGGGGGCGGGAATGGCTACACCTTC
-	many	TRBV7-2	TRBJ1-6	CASSMDTPLNNSPLHF	TGTGCCAGCAGCATGGACACTCCACTAAATAATTCACCCCTCCACTTT
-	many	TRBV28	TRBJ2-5	CASRLLRVGQETQYF	TGTGCCAGCAGGTTACTCAGGGTCGGGCAAGAGACCCAGTACTTC
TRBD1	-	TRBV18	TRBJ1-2	CASSPDRDGYGYTF	TGTGCCAGCTCACCGGACAGGGACGGCTATGGCTACACCTTC
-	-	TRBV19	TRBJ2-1	CASKGGHSYNEQFF	TGTGCCAGTAAAGGGGGGCACTCCTACAATGAGCAGTTCTTC
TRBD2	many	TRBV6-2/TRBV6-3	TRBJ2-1	CASRYNSGRLYNEQFF	TGTGCCAGCAGATATAATAGCGGGAGATTGTACAATGAGCAGTTCTTC
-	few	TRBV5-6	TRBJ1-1	CASSLLGSGTNTEAFF	TGTGCCAGCAGCTTGTTGGGATCCGGGACGAACACTGAAGCTTTCTTT
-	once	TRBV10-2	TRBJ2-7	CASSESVEKPYEQYF	TGCGCCAGCAGTGAGTCGGTTGAAAAGCCCTACGAGCAGTACTTC
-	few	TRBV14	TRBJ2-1	CASSQAQNYYNEQFF	TGTGCCAGCAGCCAAGCACAGAACTACTACAATGAGCAGTTCTTC
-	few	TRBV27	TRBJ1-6	CASSLQTSSYNSPLHF	TGTGCCAGCAGTTTACAGACCAGCTCCTATAATTCACCCCTCCACTTT
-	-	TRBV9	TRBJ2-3	CASSPGKWGLATSTDTQYF	TGTGCCAGCAGCCCCGGGAAATGGGGTCTAGCGACTAGCACAGATACGCAGTATTTT
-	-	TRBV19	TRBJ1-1	CASSIDPGTNTEAFF	TGTGCCAGTAGTATAGATCCGGGAACCAACACTGAAGCTTTCTTT
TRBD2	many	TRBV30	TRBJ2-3	CAWSFPIGAGGTTDTQYF	TGTGCCTGGAGTTTCCCCATAGGGGCGGGAGGTACGACAGATACGCAGTATTTT
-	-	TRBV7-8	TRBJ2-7	CASSLIGGVYEQYF	TGTGCCAGCAGCTTAATCGGCGGGGTCTACGAGCAGTACTTC
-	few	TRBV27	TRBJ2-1	CASSLRVRRGSRQFF	TGTGCCAGCAGTTTAAGGGTTCGTCGGGGCTCTCGGCAGTTCTTC
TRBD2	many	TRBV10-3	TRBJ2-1	CAISESTGSGSDEQFF	TGTGCCATCAGTGAGTCCACGGGTAGCGGGAGCGATGAGCAGTTCTTC
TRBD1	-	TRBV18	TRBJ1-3	CASSPLGQGASSGNTIYF	TGTGCCAGCTCACCCTTGGGACAGGGGGCGTCGTCTGGAAACACCATATATTTT
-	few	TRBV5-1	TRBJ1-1	CASSWGRQGNTEAFF	TGCGCCAGCAGCTGGGGACGGCAGGGGAACACTGAAGCTTTCTTT
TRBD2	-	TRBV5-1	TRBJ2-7	CASSPESGMGEQYF	TGCGCCAGCAGCCCGGAAAGCGGGATGGGGGAGCAGTACTTC
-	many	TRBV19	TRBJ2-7	CASSIVGSYEQYF	TGTGCCAGTAGTATAGTCGGGTCCTACGAGCAGTACTTC
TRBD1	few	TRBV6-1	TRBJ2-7	CASKPGQTYEQYF	TGTGCCAGCAAACCGGGACAGACTTACGAGCAGTACTTC
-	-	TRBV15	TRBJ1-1	CATSLLTGRAFF	TGTGCCACCAGCCTCTTGACAGGCAGGGCTTTCTTT